What follows are 17 T cell receptor beta chains derived from one specimen sequenced in a study of T cell changes during pregnancy in multiple sclerosis. Assay: immunoSEQ multiplex PCR; the TCRdb copy retains only in-frame clones and omits some. The data show 83,000 or so clones, with 85% to 95% seen just once and more than 1.5% held by the top ten. The sequencing used peripheral blood, collected after pregnancy. These receptors originate from a female donor in good health, enrolled as a control in a pregnancy study.

The chain is built from TRBV28 and TRBJ2-5; a weak D match, TRBD1 (6 bases). V lost 2 bases and J 1 base, leaving 17 bases between the germline ends. Germline V CDR1 and CDR2: MDHEN, SYDVKM. CDR3 length: 17 residues. The CDR3 is CASSLGGQGFPQETQYF. CDR3 bases: TGTGCCAGCAGTTTAGGGGGCCAGGGCTTCCCCCAAGAGACCCAGTACTTC.

For this clone: An end of the junction differs from the germline gene, which may be a read error. The chain links TRBV6-4 to TRBJ1-2; TRBD1 is a possible D gene (6 bases). The germline CDR1 and CDR2 sequences are MRHNA and SNTAGT. This CDR3 spans 11 amino acids. The CDR3 is CASSDSPGGAF. The CDR3 DNA follows: TGTGCCAGCAGTGATTCCCCCGGGGGGGCGTTC.

The genes are TRBV7-9 and TRBJ2-5, with 8 bases lining up with TRBD2. Germline-derived CDR1 and CDR2 are SEHNR and FQNEAQ (reference sequence). The V segment lost 6 bases and the J segment 7 bases; nucleotides outside the gene matches: 13. The CDR3 consists of 15 residues. The CDR3 region has the DNA TGTGCCAGCAGACTAACTAGCGGTGACCCGTGGACCCAGTACTTC. It yields the protein CASRLTSGDPWTQYF.

The CDR3 DNA reads as TGTGCCAGCAGCTCGCACAGGGGACAAGAGACCCAGTACTTC. This gives the protein CASSSHRGQETQYF. This chain uses TRBV28 with TRBJ2-5; 7 nucleotides align to TRBD1. CDR3 size: 14 residues. V lost 6 bases to trimming and J lost 2 bases; unmatched junction nucleotides: 6. Per germline, CDR1 MDHEN and CDR2 SYDVKM.

Comments on this clone: Its ends do not fully match the called genes, so a read error is possible. V and J are TRBV7-7 and TRBJ2-2, with 9 positions matching TRBD2. Germline V gene sequence: CDR1 SSHAT, CDR2 FNYEAQ (reference sequence). This CDR3 has 19 amino acids. CDR3 protein: CASSPLAGGRAPNTGELFF. As DNA, the CDR3 is TGTGCTAGCAGCCCCCTGGCAGGCGGGAGGGCCCCGAACACCGGGGAGCTGTTTTTT.

In this sample, this clone turned up once. The chain uses TRBV28 and TRBJ1-2; 8 bases match TRBD1. The CDR3 has 14 amino acids. Trimming took 6 bases from V and 5 from J; bases not matched to a gene: 8. Germline V lookup: CDR1 MDHEN, CDR2 SYDVKM. The CDR3 here is CASSQGQGAYGYTF. The CDR3 DNA reads TGTGCCAGCAGCCAAGGACAGGGCGCGTATGGCTACACCTTC.

The chain recombines TRBV5-1 with TRBJ2-3; TRBD2 matches 12 bases. Germline V lookup: CDR1 SGHRS, CDR2 YFSETQ. The J segment lost 3 bases and the V segment lost 1 base, leaving 3 bases of the junction unmatched. This CDR3 contains 16 residues. DNA for the CDR3: TGCGCCAGCAGCTTGCCAACTAGCGGGAGGACAGATACGCAGTATTTT. Translated: CASSLPTSGRTDTQYF.

The chain recombines TRBV4-1 with TRBJ2-3; 12 bases align to TRBD2. Germline assignment: CDR1 MGHRA and CDR2 YSYEKL. This CDR3 has 17 residues. After removal of 3 bases from V and 2 bases from J, the junction contained 6 bases not matched to a gene. The CDR3 DNA follows: TGCGCCAGCAGCCAGCACCTAGCGGGAGGGACCACAGATACGCAGTATTTT. Protein: CASSQHLAGGTTDTQYF.

This sequence joins TRBV19 and TRBJ1-5, with TRBD1 identical over 7 bases. The length of the CDR3 is 16 residues. Germline loops: CDR1 LNHDA, CDR2 SQIVND (reference sequence). The trim removed 7 bases at V and 2 bases at J, leaving 11 bases unmatched. CDR3 bases: TGTGCCAGTACCCTTACCGGGACAGTGGGCAATCAGCCCCAGCATTTT. Protein sequence: CASTLTGTVGNQPQHF. The whole variable domain, remainder taken from reference TRBV19 and TRBJ1-5, is DGGITQSPKYLFRKEGQNVTLSCEQNLNHDAMYWYRQDPGQGLRLIYYSQIVNDFQKGDIAEGYSVSREKKESFPLTVTSAQKNPTAFYLCASTLTGTVGNQPQHFGDGTRLSIL.

The chain joins TRBV4-2 to TRBJ2-1; TRBD2 matches at 8 bases. The CDR3 loop spans 16 amino acids. The V segment lost 4 bases and the J segment 7 bases; nucleotides outside the gene matches: 12. Germline CDR1 is LGHNA and CDR2 is YNFKEQ. CDR3: CASSPPFGRATNEQFF. CDR3 nucleotide sequence: TGTGCCAGCAGCCCCCCTTTCGGGAGGGCCACAAATGAGCAGTTCTTC.

The chain joins TRBV4-1 to TRBJ1-1; TRBD1 matches at 10 bases. In germline, CDR1 is MGHRA, CDR2 YSYEKL. V lost 1 base and J lost 6; bases outside the gene matches: 5. The CDR3 loop spans 15 amino acids. The CDR3 protein is CASSQGPDRGSEAFF. CDR3 nucleotide sequence: TGCGCCAGCAGCCAAGGACCGGACAGGGGGTCTGAAGCTTTCTTT.

This chain joins TRBV19 and TRBJ2-1; D is possibly TRBD2 (6 bases). Germline CDR1 reads LNHDA; CDR2 reads SQIVND (reference sequence). There are 14 residues in the CDR3. V was clipped by 4 bases and J by 8 bases, with 15 bases between them. CDR3 sequence reads: CASSRRLVFDEQFF. The DNA of the CDR3 is TGTGCCAGTAGTAGAAGACTAGTATTCGATGAGCAGTTCTTC.

The CDR3 sequence is CASSGTANQPQHF. CDR3 DNA sequence: TGTGCCAGCAGTGGGACAGCGAATCAGCCCCAGCATTTT. The rearrangement links TRBV6-1 to TRBJ1-5; D possibly corresponds to TRBD1 (6 bases). Per germline, CDR1 MNHNS and CDR2 SASEGT. The CDR3 is 13 residues long. Trimming left V 4 bases short and J 4 bases short, with 8 bases between.

The V gene is TRBV5-6, the J gene TRBJ2-7; 8 bases align to TRBD1. V trimming: 4 bases; J trimming: 2 bases; junction bases outside the gene matches: 5. CDR1 is SGHDT and CDR2 is YYEEEE in the germline V gene. There are 14 residues in the CDR3. CDR3 sequence reads: CASSPGGIAYEQYF. The DNA for the CDR3 is TGTGCCAGCAGCCCAGGGGGCATAGCCTACGAGCAGTACTTC.

The chain employs TRBV6-1 and TRBJ2-5; TRBD2 might be the D (7 bases). The V gene lost 3 bases and the J gene lost 5 bases, with 19 bases spanning the gap. The germline gives CDR1 MNHNS, CDR2 SASEGT. The CDR3 runs to 16 residues. The CDR3 region is CASSDRGGGRPETQYF. DNA for the CDR3: TGTGCCAGCAGTGACCGGGGAGGGGGGCGACCGGAGACCCAGTACTTC.

V usage is TRBV7-9 and J usage is TRBJ2-3; 7 bases are a match to TRBD2. Germline assignment: CDR1 SEHNR and CDR2 FQNEAQ (reference sequence). V was clipped by 1 base and J by 2 bases; unmatched bases: 6. This CDR3 contains 16 residues. CDR3: CASSLGLAAYTDTQYF. The CDR3 bases are TGTGCCAGCAGCTTAGGGCTAGCGGCTTACACAGATACGCAGTATTTT.

J is TRBJ1-4 and V is TRBV5-1; D call uncertain. The CDR3 sequence is 15 residues long. Trimming took off 0 bases at V and 0 bases at J, with 6 bases between the two ends. Per the germline V gene, CDR1 is SGHRS and CDR2 is YFSETQ. In nucleotides, the CDR3 is TGCGCCAGCAGCTTGGCCAGATCAACTAATGAAAAACTGTTTTTT. Translation: CASSLARSTNEKLFF.